This T cell receptor beta chain was recorded in a study of CDR3 diversity in severe acne. TCRdb ran MiXCR on the PCR reads and lists one entry per CDR3 protein. The sample has about 100,000 distinct CDR3 sequences; approximately 47% are singletons. There are a few counts of this clonotype. This CDR3 is built from 16 residues. Trimming cost V 5 bases and J 10 bases, with 21 bases left between them. CDR1 and CDR2 from the germline V gene are SEHNR and FQNEAQ (reference sequence). Sequencing was carried out using blood. This chain uses TRBV7-9 with TRBJ1-6; TRBD1 might be the D (5 bases). The sequence was obtained from a male donor with acne. DNA for the CDR3: TGTGCCAGCAGCGTCGGAGGCGCAGGGTTATCCTCACCCCTCCACTTT. This gives the protein CASSVGGAGLSSPLHF. Drawing the rest from reference TRBV7-9 and TRBJ1-6, the complete variable domain is DTGVSQNPRHKITKRGQNVTFRCDPISEHNRLYWYRQTLGQGPEFLTYFQNEAQLEKSRLLSDRFSAERPKGSFSTLEIQRTEQGDSAMYLCASSVGGAGLSSPLHFGNGTRLTVT.